These T cell receptor beta chains were read from a single sample in a study of cytomegalovirus exposure and HLA in healthy donors. Profiled with immunoSEQ multiplex PCR; TCRdb holds only in-frame clones, not every one. The sample shows roughly 150,000 clones, roughly 90% of them seen only once. The sample comprised PBMCs. The source is a woman aged 18-29 years in good health and CMV-seropositive. Each CDR3 is given with its conserved first and last residue. D genes are given only for firm matches. Part of the rows lack a size; the others show once, few, many or a class for expanded clones.

V	D	size	J	CDR3	DNA
TRBV5-4	TRBD1	NA	TRBJ2-7	CASSGRGWDEQYF	TGTGCCAGCAGCGGCAGGGGGTGGGACGAGCAGTACTTC
TRBV28	NA	NA	TRBJ1-4	CASALVGAEKLFF	TGTGCCAGCGCGCTTGTGGGGGCTGAAAAACTGTTTTTT
TRBV7-2	TRBD1	NA	TRBJ2-7	CASSLDTGGFNEQYF	TGTGCCAGCAGCTTAGACACAGGGGGCTTTAACGAGCAGTACTTC
TRBV28	NA	NA	TRBJ2-1	CASSPPLLAQYNEQFF	TGTGCCAGCAGTCCCCCCTTACTAGCACAATACAATGAGCAGTTCTTC
TRBV13	TRBD1	NA	TRBJ1-1	CASSPRQGTVGAEAFF	TGTGCCAGCAGCCCAAGACAGGGTACTGTGGGGGCTGAAGCTTTCTTT
TRBV7-6	NA	NA	TRBJ2-3	CASSPRWTDTQYF	TGTGCCAGCAGCCCTAGGTGGACAGATACGCAGTATTTT
TRBV15	NA	NA	TRBJ2-5	CATSRGGGTGLGETQYF	TGTGCCACCAGCAGAGGGGGGGGTACAGGGTTAGGAGAGACCCAGTACTTC
TRBV4-3	NA	once	TRBJ2-2	CASSQDSGITGELFF	TGCGCCAGCAGCCAAGATTCCGGTATCACCGGGGAGCTGTTTTTT
TRBV2	NA	NA	TRBJ1-4	CASSSGRGEKLFF	TGTGCCAGCAGTAGCGGGAGGGGTGAAAAACTGTTTTTT
TRBV7-2	TRBD2	once	TRBJ2-1	CASSLSPGLAGGNEQFF	TGTGCCAGCAGCTTAAGTCCGGGACTAGCGGGAGGCAATGAGCAGTTCTTC
TRBV11-3	TRBD2	NA	TRBJ2-7	CASSYGTTDFYEQYF	TGTGCCAGCAGCTACGGGACTACCGACTTCTACGAGCAGTACTTC
TRBV7-9	NA	once	TRBJ2-7	CASSLFRGGDVDEQYF	TGTGCCAGCAGTTTATTTAGAGGAGGAGATGTTGACGAGCAGTACTTC
TRBV4-1	NA	NA	TRBJ2-5	CASSQGLVGTYGTQYF	TGCGCCAGCAGCCAAGGACTAGTCGGGACTTACGGGACCCAGTACTTC
TRBV19	TRBD1	NA	TRBJ1-2	CASSPRDRGLHYGYTF	TGTGCCAGTAGTCCCCGGGACAGGGGGCTACACTATGGCTACACCTTC
TRBV4-1	NA	once	TRBJ2-7	CASSQEYKRVSYEQYF	TGCGCCAGCAGCCAAGAATATAAGCGAGTCTCCTACGAGCAGTACTTC
TRBV11-3	NA	NA	TRBJ1-1	CASSLGPGPTATEAFF	TGTGCCAGCAGCTTAGGGCCAGGGCCTACGGCCACTGAAGCTTTCTTT
TRBV7-3	NA	once	TRBJ1-3	CASSSGSGNTIYF	TGTGCCAGCAGCTCGGGATCAGGAAACACCATATATTTT
TRBV7-6	TRBD2	NA	TRBJ2-7	CASSLAGGSGISYEQYF	TGTGCCAGCAGCTTAGCGGGAGGTAGCGGGATCTCCTACGAGCAGTACTTC
TRBV4-3	NA	NA	TRBJ2-7	CASSQDRGYEQYF	TGCGCCAGCAGCCAAGATCGGGGGTACGAGCAGTACTTC
TRBV19	NA	NA	TRBJ2-2	CASDRTGELFF	TGTGCCAGCGATCGGACCGGGGAGCTGTTTTTT
TRBV5-1	NA	NA	TRBJ2-1	CASSFIVMPYNEQFF	TGCGCCAGCAGCTTTATAGTAATGCCCTACAATGAGCAGTTCTTC
TRBV13	NA	NA	TRBJ1-1	CASSLLEETEAFF	TGTGCCAGCAGCTTACTTGAAGAGACTGAAGCTTTCTTT
TRBV4-1	TRBD2	once	TRBJ2-5	CASSQEGDYQQETQYF	TGCGCCAGCAGCCAAGAGGGGGACTACCAACAAGAGACCCAGTACTTC
TRBV6-6	NA	NA	TRBJ2-7	CASSRREKQYF	TGTGCCAGCAGTCGGAGGGAGAAGCAGTACTTC
TRBV30	NA	NA	TRBJ2-1	CAWSSPNEQFF	TGTGCCTGGAGTTCTCCGAATGAGCAGTTCTTC
TRBV5-1	NA	NA	TRBJ2-1	CASSRGSEQFF	TGCGCCAGCAGCCGGGGAAGCGAGCAGTTCTTC
TRBV6-5	NA	NA	TRBJ1-1	CASSTTGIHTEAFF	TGTGCCAGCAGTACTACAGGGATTCACACTGAAGCTTTCTTT
TRBV5-1	TRBD1	NA	TRBJ2-2	CASSLDWTGGMNTGELFF	TGCGCCAGCAGCTTGGACTGGACAGGGGGAATGAACACCGGGGAGCTGTTTTTT
TRBV5-1	TRBD2	NA	TRBJ2-1	CASSLELLAGWGNEQFF	TGCGCCAGCAGCTTGGAATTACTAGCGGGATGGGGGAATGAGCAGTTCTTC
TRBV29-1	TRBD1	NA	TRBJ2-7	CSVRDRSPYEQYF	TGCAGCGTCCGGGACAGGTCTCCCTACGAGCAGTACTTC
TRBV11-2	TRBD2	NA	TRBJ2-1	CASSLAGGTWEQFF	TGTGCCAGCAGCTTAGCGGGAGGGACCTGGGAGCAGTTCTTC
TRBV30	NA	NA	TRBJ1-5	CAWSVGGRGGNQPQHF	TGTGCCTGGAGTGTTGGAGGGAGAGGGGGCAATCAGCCCCAGCATTTT
TRBV29-1	NA	NA	TRBJ2-7	CSVGRQYYEQYF	TGCAGCGTGGGCAGACAGTACTACGAGCAGTACTTC
TRBV28	TRBD2	NA	TRBJ2-1	CASSLGGLAGTNEQFF	TGTGCCAGCAGTCTCGGGGGACTAGCGGGTACCAATGAGCAGTTCTTC
TRBV7-8	TRBD2	NA	TRBJ2-3	CASSLASIAGTDTQYF	TGTGCCAGCAGCTTGGCGTCGATAGCGGGAACAGATACGCAGTATTTT
TRBV30	TRBD2	NA	TRBJ2-5	CAWKAGGETQYF	TGTGCCTGGAAAGCGGGAGGAGAGACCCAGTACTTC
TRBV19	TRBD2	NA	TRBJ2-7	CASTKLAGPLREQYF	TGTGCCAGTACTAAACTAGCGGGGCCGCTTCGGGAGCAGTACTTC
TRBV13	TRBD1	few	TRBJ2-1	CASSSGQGHNEQFF	TGTGCCAGCAGCTCGGGACAGGGTCACAATGAGCAGTTCTTC
TRBV4-3	TRBD2	NA	TRBJ2-1	CASSQTGLAGSEQFF	TGCGCCAGCAGCCAAACAGGACTAGCGGGGTCAGAGCAGTTCTTC
TRBV4-3	TRBD1	once	TRBJ1-2	CASSQPGQGGFGYTF	TGCGCCAGCAGCCAACCTGGACAGGGAGGTTTTGGCTACACCTTC
TRBV19	NA	NA	TRBJ2-7	CASSFSGVAGEQYF	TGTGCCAGTAGTTTTTCCGGGGTCGCAGGCGAGCAGTACTTC
TRBV30	NA	NA	TRBJ1-1	CAWSQPAGTEAFF	TGTGCCTGGAGTCAACCTGCGGGCACTGAAGCTTTCTTT
TRBV10-1	NA	NA	TRBJ2-1	CATAPRSYNEQFF	TGCGCCACAGCGCCACGCTCCTACAATGAGCAGTTCTTC
TRBV6-6	TRBD2	NA	TRBJ2-1	CASSRLAGTYNEQFF	TGTGCCAGCAGCAGACTAGCGGGGACTTACAATGAGCAGTTCTTC
TRBV27	TRBD2	NA	TRBJ2-1	CASSLPLAGLDEQFF	TGTGCCAGCAGTTTACCACTAGCGGGATTGGATGAGCAGTTCTTC
TRBV29-1	NA	few	TRBJ2-7	CSALEDSYEQYF	TGCAGCGCCTTAGAAGACTCCTACGAGCAGTACTTC
TRBV5-5	TRBD1	NA	TRBJ1-1	CASSSRTGNTEAFF	TGTGCCAGCAGCTCCCGGACAGGGAACACTGAAGCTTTCTTT
TRBV9	NA	NA	TRBJ2-2	CASSPSSPGRGTGELFF	TGTGCCAGCAGCCCCTCCTCCCCAGGGCGCGGCACCGGGGAGCTGTTTTTT
TRBV2	TRBD1	once	TRBJ2-1	CASKGQEYNEQFF	TGTGCCAGCAAGGGACAGGAGTACAATGAGCAGTTCTTC
TRBV2	NA	NA	TRBJ1-3	CASSTDRVLQEPGNTIYF	TGTGCCAGCAGTACGGATCGAGTACTACAGGAGCCAGGAAACACCATATATTTT
TRBV5-8	NA	NA	TRBJ1-5	CASSPYNGDSLNQPQHF	TGTGCCAGCAGCCCCTACAATGGTGACAGCCTGAATCAGCCCCAGCATTTT
TRBV11-2	TRBD2	NA	TRBJ2-3	CASSLGASGITDTQYF	TGTGCCAGCAGCTTAGGGGCTAGCGGGATCACAGATACGCAGTATTTT
TRBV9	TRBD1	NA	TRBJ2-3	CASSPTGTGTDTQYF	TGTGCCAGCAGCCCCACCGGGACAGGCACAGATACGCAGTATTTT
TRBV11-3	TRBD2	NA	TRBJ2-5	CASSRGRAGETQYF	TGTGCCAGCAGCCGCGGGAGGGCCGGGGAGACCCAGTACTTC
TRBV6-5	TRBD1	NA	TRBJ1-2	CASSYFSYRGNGYTF	TGTGCCAGCAGTTACTTTTCTTACAGGGGGAATGGCTACACCTTC
TRBV30	NA	NA	TRBJ2-1	CAWSVQDNEQFF	TGTGCCTGGAGCGTACAAGACAATGAGCAGTTCTTC
TRBV4-1	NA	NA	TRBJ2-7	CASSQREGSYEQYF	TGCGCCAGCAGCCAACGTGAGGGTTCCTACGAGCAGTACTTC
TRBV27	TRBD2	NA	TRBJ2-1	CASSSGGSGYNEQFF	TGTGCCAGCAGCTCGGGGGGGAGTGGATACAATGAGCAGTTCTTC
TRBV7-2	NA	NA	TRBJ1-4	CASSPSRGNEKLFF	TGTGCCAGCAGCCCCTCGAGGGGGAATGAAAAACTGTTTTTT
TRBV7-6	NA	NA	TRBJ2-7	CASSLHYEQYF	TGTGCCAGCAGCTTACACTACGAGCAGTACTTC